These 3 T cell receptor beta chains were all obtained from the same sample, sequenced in a study of neurological immune-mediated disorders. From the 5' RACE reads, TCRdb called clonotypes with MiXCR, one entry per CDR3 protein. The sample has 25,000 to 35,000 distinct CDR3 sequences, about 4% seen once. Sequences were obtained from CD4+ T cells from blood. The receptors stem from a woman aged 40 to 50 in good health.

Judged by abundance, this clonotype is medium-sized (0.01 to 0.1%). The genes are TRBV5-1 and TRBJ1-2; no firm D call. There are 11 residues in the CDR3. Germline values: CDR1 SGHRS, CDR2 YFSETQ. The V end lost 7 bases, the J end lost 5 bases, and 9 bases lay between the germline ends. The CDR3 DNA reads as TGCGCCAGCCCCCGAGTGTATGGCTACACCTTC. Its protein is CASPRVYGYTF.

The sample holds many counts of this clonotype. The V gene is TRBV6-5, the J gene TRBJ2-3; D remains ambiguous. The length of the CDR3 is 15 residues. Germline lookup yields CDR1 MNHEY and CDR2 SVGAGI. Trimming shortened V by 2 bases and J by 4 bases, and 13 bases separated the two germline ends. Written as DNA, the CDR3 is TGTGCCAGCAGTTACCAGGCTACTGTCCCAGATACGCAGTATTTT. Amino acid sequence: CASSYQATVPDTQYF.

This clonotype showed up many times. V and J are TRBV5-1 and TRBJ2-1, with TRBD1 matching over 11 bases. V lost 3 bases and J lost 9; bases outside the gene matches: 5. The germline V gene encodes CDR1 SGHRS and CDR2 YFSETQ. The CDR3 extends over 14 amino acids. The CDR3 coding sequence is TGCGCCAGCAGCTCAAGGACAGGGGGCAGTGAGCAGTTCTTC. It encodes CASSSRTGGSEQFF.